A selection of T cell receptor beta chains follows, all from one sample in a study of T cell responses to AZD1222 COVID-19 vaccine. Method: immunoSEQ multiplex PCR; TCRdb's copy keeps in-frame clones and lacks some. This sample has 150,000 to 200,000 clones, with around nine tenths found just once. The sample was peripheral blood, taken on day 0 of AZD1222 vaccination. The source of these receptors is an adult in good health. Each CDR3 is given with its conserved first and last residue. The order of the fields is V gene, D gene, clone size, J gene, CDR3 protein, CDR3 DNA. The D gene is left open where the match is weak. Only part of the rows carry a size: once, few, many, or a class if the clone is expanded.

V gene: TRBV4-1
D gene: -
clone size: -
J gene: TRBJ1-1
CDR3 protein: CASSLTPSEMNTEAFF
CDR3 DNA: TGCGCCAGCAGCCTCACCCCGTCAGAGATGAACACTGAAGCTTTCTTT

V gene: TRBV19
D gene: -
clone size: -
J gene: TRBJ2-3
CDR3 protein: CASIRSGADTQYF
CDR3 DNA: TGTGCCAGTATAAGGTCAGGAGCAGATACGCAGTATTTT

V gene: TRBV15
D gene: -
clone size: -
J gene: TRBJ1-1
CDR3 protein: CATSPRGRMNTEAFF
CDR3 DNA: TGTGCCACCAGCCCGAGGGGCAGAATGAACACTGAAGCTTTCTTT

V gene: TRBV14
D gene: -
clone size: -
J gene: TRBJ1-6
CDR3 protein: CASSLQNRVNSPLHF
CDR3 DNA: TGTGCCAGCAGCCTCCAAAACAGGGTTAATTCACCCCTCCACTTT

V gene: TRBV6-5
D gene: -
clone size: -
J gene: TRBJ2-3
CDR3 protein: CASSSRAQDTQYF
CDR3 DNA: TGTGCCAGCAGTTCTCGTGCGCAGGATACGCAGTATTTT

V gene: TRBV30
D gene: -
clone size: -
J gene: TRBJ1-2
CDR3 protein: CAWSDYQTNYGYTF
CDR3 DNA: TGTGCCTGGAGTGATTACCAAACTAACTATGGCTACACCTTC

V gene: TRBV11-3
D gene: -
clone size: -
J gene: TRBJ2-2
CDR3 protein: CASSAIQGNTGELFF
CDR3 DNA: TGTGCCAGCAGCGCCATTCAGGGGAACACCGGGGAGCTGTTTTTT

V gene: TRBV6-5
D gene: -
clone size: -
J gene: TRBJ2-3
CDR3 protein: CASWGGGADTQYF
CDR3 DNA: TGTGCCAGTTGGGGGGGCGGGGCAGATACGCAGTATTTT

V gene: TRBV6-4
D gene: -
clone size: many
J gene: TRBJ1-2
CDR3 protein: CASSDSPLTGIYGYTF
CDR3 DNA: TGTGCCAGCAGTGACTCCCCCTTAACAGGAATCTATGGCTACACCTTC

V gene: TRBV28
D gene: -
clone size: once
J gene: TRBJ1-5
CDR3 protein: CASSPGRRSQPQHF
CDR3 DNA: TGTGCCAGCAGTCCAGGGCGTAGAAGCCAGCCCCAGCATTTT

V gene: TRBV11-3
D gene: -
clone size: -
J gene: TRBJ1-2
CDR3 protein: CASSPTYQAAVSPYGYTF
CDR3 DNA: TGTGCCAGCAGCCCCACTTATCAGGCCGCGGTAAGCCCCTATGGCTACACCTTC

V gene: TRBV7-9
D gene: TRBD1
clone size: -
J gene: TRBJ2-5
CDR3 protein: CASSHPTGEETQYF
CDR3 DNA: TGTGCCAGCAGCCACCCCACAGGGGAAGAGACCCAGTACTTC

V gene: TRBV11-3
D gene: TRBD1
clone size: -
J gene: TRBJ2-2
CDR3 protein: CASSLGQANTGELFF
CDR3 DNA: TGTGCCAGCAGCTTGGGACAGGCGAACACCGGGGAGCTGTTTTTT

V gene: TRBV9
D gene: TRBD1
clone size: once
J gene: TRBJ2-1
CDR3 protein: CASSVDRDSQFF
CDR3 DNA: TGTGCCAGCAGCGTAGATCGGGACAGCCAGTTCTTC

V gene: TRBV6-5
D gene: -
clone size: -
J gene: TRBJ2-7
CDR3 protein: CASSTDSYEQYF
CDR3 DNA: TGTGCCAGCAGTACCGACAGCTACGAGCAGTACTTC

V gene: TRBV28
D gene: TRBD2
clone size: -
J gene: TRBJ2-1
CDR3 protein: CASNPSWTSGARRDNEQFF
CDR3 DNA: TGTGCCAGCAACCCCTCCTGGACTAGCGGGGCGCGTCGAGACAATGAGCAGTTCTTC

V gene: TRBV6-5
D gene: -
clone size: -
J gene: TRBJ1-2
CDR3 protein: CASSYSADSLYGYTF
CDR3 DNA: TGTGCCAGCAGTTACTCGGCGGACAGCCTCTATGGCTACACCTTC

V gene: TRBV10-3
D gene: -
clone size: many
J gene: TRBJ1-2
CDR3 protein: CAISVEQAYGYTF
CDR3 DNA: TGTGCCATCAGTGTAGAACAGGCCTATGGCTACACCTTC

V gene: TRBV18
D gene: TRBD1
clone size: -
J gene: TRBJ2-7
CDR3 protein: CASSLYGQGVSYEQYF
CDR3 DNA: TGTGCCAGCTCACTTTATGGACAGGGGGTATCCTACGAGCAGTACTTC

V gene: TRBV3-1/TRBV3-2
D gene: TRBD1
clone size: few
J gene: TRBJ1-1
CDR3 protein: CASSADRYEAFF
CDR3 DNA: TGTGCCAGCAGTGCGGACAGGTATGAAGCTTTCTTT

V gene: TRBV10-3
D gene: TRBD2
clone size: -
J gene: TRBJ2-1
CDR3 protein: CAIRETSGTSSYNEQFF
CDR3 DNA: TGTGCCATCAGGGAGACTAGCGGGACGAGCTCCTACAATGAGCAGTTCTTC

V gene: TRBV2
D gene: -
clone size: -
J gene: TRBJ1-1
CDR3 protein: CASSEAQGVGTEAFF
CDR3 DNA: TGTGCCAGCAGTGAAGCCCAGGGAGTAGGGACTGAAGCTTTCTTT

V gene: TRBV3-1/TRBV3-2
D gene: -
clone size: -
J gene: TRBJ2-1
CDR3 protein: CASSQEPGLTRDEQFF
CDR3 DNA: TGTGCCAGCAGCCAAGAGCCGGGACTCACGCGGGATGAGCAGTTCTTC

V gene: TRBV6-5
D gene: -
clone size: -
J gene: TRBJ1-4
CDR3 protein: CASSYSGGGINEKLFF
CDR3 DNA: TGTGCCAGCAGTTACTCGGGCGGAGGCATTAATGAAAAACTGTTTTTT

V gene: TRBV6-1
D gene: -
clone size: -
J gene: TRBJ1-1
CDR3 protein: CASSDKGRGNTEAFF
CDR3 DNA: TGTGCCAGCAGTGATAAGGGCAGGGGAAACACTGAAGCTTTCTTT

V gene: TRBV7-2
D gene: -
clone size: -
J gene: TRBJ2-3
CDR3 protein: CASSRRQGGSDTQYF
CDR3 DNA: TGTGCCAGCAGCCGGCGGCAGGGGGGATCAGATACGCAGTATTTT